The clone carrying this T cell receptor beta chain was seen ten or more times. Its target is unknown. TCRdb passed the multiplex PCR reads through MiXCR, listing each CDR3 protein once. The sample carries 45,000 or so distinct CDR3 sequences, about 21% recorded once. The CDR3 has 16 amino acids. From germline, CDR1 is SGHRS and CDR2 YFSETQ. The V segment lost 0 bases and the J segment 2 bases; nucleotides outside the gene matches: 4. The data derive from a study of breast tumors, draining lymph nodes, adjacent tissues. The study, taken as a whole, reports: Tumor repertoires ranked between lymph nodes and nontumor tissue in diversity, with V and J gene preferences. Most tumor T cells seemingly derive from lymph node, then expand in tumor. Luminal-like breast cancer showed significantly greater tumor-nontumor repertoire similarity than basal-like breast cancer did.

The clonotype comes from a female donor with breast cancer. Some clones in this sample may be carry-over from other donors' samples. Source material: breast tumor tissue. The V and J genes are TRBV5-1 and TRBJ2-1; the match to TRBD2 covers 8 bases. CDR3 coding DNA: TGCGCCAGCAGCTTGGACCAAGCGGGAGCCTACAATGAGCAGTTCTTC. Residues: CASSLDQAGAYNEQFF. The full variable domain, rest sourced from reference TRBV5-1 and TRBJ2-1, is KAGVTQTPRYLIKTRGQQVTLSCSPISGHRSVSWYQQTPGQGLQFLFEYFSETQRNKGNFPGRFSGRQFSNSRSEMNVSTLELGDSALYLCASSLDQAGAYNEQFFGPGTRLTVL.